The present T cell receptor (beta chain) was sequenced within a study of blood T cell repertoires in COVID-19. Measured with immunoSEQ multiplex PCR; TCRdb has only the in-frame clones, and not every one. The sample shows approximately 280,000 clones, approximately 84% of them seen only once. The CDR3 runs to 12 residues. Germline V lookup: CDR1 LGHDT, CDR2 YNNKEL (reference sequence). Trimming removed 4 bases at V and 8 bases at J, with 11 bases between. The sequenced sample consisted of peripheral blood. V is TRBV3-1 (or the pseudogene TRBV3-2) and J is TRBJ1-2; D remains ambiguous. This TCR was recovered from a human donor with COVID-19, enrolled during active disease. The donor label of this sample is uncertain. CDR3 nucleotide sequence: TGTGCCAGCAGCCCCGGTTCGGGGGGCTACACCTTC. This gives the protein CASSPGSGGYTF.